This TCR beta chain was recorded in a study of vaccination effects on CD4 cells after COVID-19. Study findings and constraints: Marked contraction was observed in infection-induced and vaccine-induced clones late after vaccination.

When more than 9 days of culture had elapsed, CD4+ T cells were isolated. All study participants received two doses of BNT162b2 or mRNA-1273 vaccine. Nucleocapsid antibody tests were negative, and the vaccine recipients had no prior SARS-CoV-2 infection. Remarks on this clone: Its antigen is not identified.

Profiled with immunoSEQ multiplex PCR; TCRdb holds only in-frame clones, not every one. The data contain tens of thousands of clones, approximately 73% of them singletons. Per the germline V gene, CDR1 is SGDLS and CDR2 is YYNGEE. The V end lost 3 bases, the J end lost 7 bases, and 10 bases lay between the germline ends. This CDR3 is built from 13 residues. The V and J genes are TRBV9 and TRBJ2-2; D unresolved. Sequenced here: CD4+ T cells from PBMCs cultured without peptide, sampled after COVID-19 vaccination. The receptor was isolated from a human donor who received a COVID-19 vaccine. CDR3 DNA: TGTGCCAGCAGCGCTCGACCCTACGGGGAGCTGTTTTTT. Encoded protein: CASSARPYGELFF.